This T cell receptor beta chain was recorded in a study of untreated major depressive disorder. Notes on the study in general: Three preselected Vbeta families were the sole sequencing comparisons. Compared with controls, depressed patients showed more TRBV05-01 (Vbeta 5.1) usage in CD4+ T cells.

Remarks on this clone: Its specificity is not known.

Trimming cost V 8 bases and J 9 bases, with 22 bases left between them. This CDR3 contains 13 residues. In germline, CDR1 is SQVTM, CDR2 ANQGSEA. Generated by immunoSEQ multiplex PCR, the TCRdb table keeps only in-frame clones and is missing some. Found here are roughly 17,000 clones, roughly 90% of them singletons; the top ten hold approximately 0.58%. The J gene is TRBJ1-1, the V gene TRBV29-1; the D gene is possibly TRBD1 (5 bases). Material for sequencing was CD4+ T cells from PBMCs. The receptor was derived from a woman aged 40 to 55 with major depressive disorder. DNA of the CDR3: TGCAGCTACAACCCCCAGGGAACAGCACAAGCTTTCTTT. It specifies CSYNPQGTAQAFF.